The T cell receptor beta chain described here comes from a study of OX40 agonist ivuxolimab in advanced cancers. Study results and caveats: Partial responders dosed at 0.1-3.0 mg/kg displayed clonal expansion ranking among the lowest.

As to this clone: Its antigen is not known.

The repertoire was sequenced with immunoSEQ multiplex PCR; TCRdb's copy has only in-frame clones and lacks some. This table has some 52,000 clones, around 93% appearing once. The CDR3 is 17 amino acids. Germline values: CDR1 GTSNPN, CDR2 SVGIG (reference sequence). Trimming took 1 base from V and 2 from J; bases not matched to a gene: 10. The chain carries TRBV30 and TRBJ2-2; 7 bases align to TRBD1. This clonotype was sampled from an adult with an advanced solid tumor such as melanoma, head and neck, liver or kidney cancer. Sequenced here: CD4+ or CD8+ T cells sorted from blood, sampled in a trial of the OX40 agonist ivuxolimab. In DNA form, the CDR3 reads TGTGCCTGGAGTGACCTCCTTCGACAGGGAAACACCGGGGAGCTGTTTTTT. Encoded protein: CAWSDLLRQGNTGELFF.